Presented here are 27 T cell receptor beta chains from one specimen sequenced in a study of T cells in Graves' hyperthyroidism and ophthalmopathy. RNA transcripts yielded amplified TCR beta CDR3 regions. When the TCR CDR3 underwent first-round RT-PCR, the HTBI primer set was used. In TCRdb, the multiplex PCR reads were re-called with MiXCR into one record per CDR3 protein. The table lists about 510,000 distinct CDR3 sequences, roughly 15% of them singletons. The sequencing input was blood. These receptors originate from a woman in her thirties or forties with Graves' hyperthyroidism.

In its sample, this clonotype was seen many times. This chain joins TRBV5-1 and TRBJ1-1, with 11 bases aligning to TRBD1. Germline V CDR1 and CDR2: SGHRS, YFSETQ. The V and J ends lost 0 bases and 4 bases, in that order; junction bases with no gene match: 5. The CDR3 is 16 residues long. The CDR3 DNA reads TGCGCCAGCAGCTTGGCCTACGGGACAGGGGGCACTGAAGCTTTCTTT. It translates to CASSLAYGTGGTEAFF.

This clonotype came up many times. The CDR3 DNA follows: TGTGCCAGCAGTTTCGCTGGGGATCAGCCCCAGCATTTT. It yields the protein CASSFAGDQPQHF. The rearrangement links TRBV2 to TRBJ1-5, with D unresolved. Per germline, CDR1 SNHLY and CDR2 FYNNEI. There are 13 residues in the CDR3. The V and J ends lost 5 bases and 5 bases respectively, with 10 bases between them. The whole variable domain, filled in from reference TRBV2 and TRBJ1-5, reads EPEVTQTPSHQVTQMGQEVILRCVPISNHLYFYWYRQILGQKVEFLVSFYNNEISEKSEIFDDQFSVERPDGSNFTLKIRSTKLEDSAMYFCASSFAGDQPQHFGDGTRLSIL.

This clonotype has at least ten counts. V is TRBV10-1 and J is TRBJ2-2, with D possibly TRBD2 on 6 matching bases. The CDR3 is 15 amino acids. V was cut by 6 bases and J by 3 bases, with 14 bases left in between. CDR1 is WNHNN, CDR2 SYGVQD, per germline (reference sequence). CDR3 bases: TGCGCCAGCAGGGCCGGTGGCGGGGACACCGGGGAGCTGTTTTTT. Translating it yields CASRAGGGDTGELFF.

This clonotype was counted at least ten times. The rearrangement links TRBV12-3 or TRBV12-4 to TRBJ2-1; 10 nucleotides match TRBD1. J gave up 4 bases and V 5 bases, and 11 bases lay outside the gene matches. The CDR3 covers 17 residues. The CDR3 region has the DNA TGTGCCAGCAGTGGGGGGCCGACAGGGGGCACTTACAATGAGCAGTTCTTC. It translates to CASSGGPTGGTYNEQFF.

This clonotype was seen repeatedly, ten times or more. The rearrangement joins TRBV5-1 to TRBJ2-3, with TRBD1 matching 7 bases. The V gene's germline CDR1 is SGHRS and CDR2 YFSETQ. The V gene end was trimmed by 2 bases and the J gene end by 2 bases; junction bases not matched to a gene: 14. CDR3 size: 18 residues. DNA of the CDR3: TGCGCCAGCAGCTTAACAGGGATAGGACAGGCAGCCACAGATACGCAGTATTTT. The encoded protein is CASSLTGIGQAATDTQYF.

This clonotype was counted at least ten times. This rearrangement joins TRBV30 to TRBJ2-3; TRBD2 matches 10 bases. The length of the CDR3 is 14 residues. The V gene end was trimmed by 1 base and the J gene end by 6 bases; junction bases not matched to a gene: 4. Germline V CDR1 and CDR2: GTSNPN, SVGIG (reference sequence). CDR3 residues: CAWSGTSGADTQYF. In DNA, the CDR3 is TGTGCCTGGAGTGGGACTAGCGGAGCGGATACGCAGTATTTT.

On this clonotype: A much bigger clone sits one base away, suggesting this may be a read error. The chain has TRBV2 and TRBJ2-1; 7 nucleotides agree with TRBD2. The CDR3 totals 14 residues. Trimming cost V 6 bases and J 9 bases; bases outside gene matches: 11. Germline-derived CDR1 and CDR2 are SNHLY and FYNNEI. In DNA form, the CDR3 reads TGTGCCAGCAGGACCGGGACTAATGTTAGTGAGCAGTTCTTC. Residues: CASRTGTNVSEQFF.

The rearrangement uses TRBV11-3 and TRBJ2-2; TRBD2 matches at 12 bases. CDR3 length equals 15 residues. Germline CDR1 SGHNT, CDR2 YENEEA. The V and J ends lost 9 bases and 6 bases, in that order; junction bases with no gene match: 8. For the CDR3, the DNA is TGTGCCAGTGCTATGGCTAGCGGGGGGGCCGGGGAGCTGTTTTTT. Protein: CASAMASGGAGELFF.

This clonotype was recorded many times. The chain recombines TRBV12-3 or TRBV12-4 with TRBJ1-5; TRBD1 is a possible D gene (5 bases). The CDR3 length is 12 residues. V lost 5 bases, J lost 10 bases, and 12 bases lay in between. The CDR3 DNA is TGTGCCAGCAGTGGGGGGGGGAGACCCCAGCATTTT. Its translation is CASSGGGRPQHF.

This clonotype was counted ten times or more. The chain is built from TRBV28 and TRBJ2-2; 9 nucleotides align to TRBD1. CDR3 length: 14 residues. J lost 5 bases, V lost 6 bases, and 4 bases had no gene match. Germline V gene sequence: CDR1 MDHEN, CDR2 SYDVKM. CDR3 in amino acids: CASSRTGVTGELFF. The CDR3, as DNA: TGTGCCAGCAGCCGGACAGGGGTGACCGGGGAGCTGTTTTTT. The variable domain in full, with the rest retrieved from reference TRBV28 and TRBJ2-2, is DVKVTQSSRYLVKRTGEKVFLECVQDMDHENMFWYRQDPGLGLRLIYFSYDVKMKEKGDIPEGYSVSREKKERFSLILESASTNQTSMYLCASSRTGVTGELFFGEGSRLTVL.

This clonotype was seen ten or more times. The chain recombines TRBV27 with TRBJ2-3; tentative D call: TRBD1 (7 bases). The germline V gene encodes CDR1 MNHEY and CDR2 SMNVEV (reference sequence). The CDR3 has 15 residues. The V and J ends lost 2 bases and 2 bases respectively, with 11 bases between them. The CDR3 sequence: CASSLRQGLTDTQYF. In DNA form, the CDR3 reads TGTGCCAGCAGTTTACGACAGGGACTCACAGATACGCAGTATTTT.

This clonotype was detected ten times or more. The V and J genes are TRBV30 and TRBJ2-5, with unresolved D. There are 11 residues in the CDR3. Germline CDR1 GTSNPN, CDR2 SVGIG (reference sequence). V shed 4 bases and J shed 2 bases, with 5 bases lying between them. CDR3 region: CAWTRQETQYF. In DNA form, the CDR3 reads TGTGCCTGGACTCGACAAGAGACCCAGTACTTC.

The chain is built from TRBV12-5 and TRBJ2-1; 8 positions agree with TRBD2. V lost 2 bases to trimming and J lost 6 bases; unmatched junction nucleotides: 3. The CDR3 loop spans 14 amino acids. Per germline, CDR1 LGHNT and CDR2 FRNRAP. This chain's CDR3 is CASGLMSGSNEQFF. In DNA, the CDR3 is TGTGCTAGTGGTTTGATGAGCGGGAGCAATGAGCAGTTCTTC.

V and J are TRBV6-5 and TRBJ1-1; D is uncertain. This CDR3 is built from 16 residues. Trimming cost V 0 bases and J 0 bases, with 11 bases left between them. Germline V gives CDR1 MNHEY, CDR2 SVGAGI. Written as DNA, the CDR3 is TGTGCCAGCAGTTACTCCGGAATCCTCATGAACACTGAAGCTTTCTTT. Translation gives CASSYSGILMNTEAFF.

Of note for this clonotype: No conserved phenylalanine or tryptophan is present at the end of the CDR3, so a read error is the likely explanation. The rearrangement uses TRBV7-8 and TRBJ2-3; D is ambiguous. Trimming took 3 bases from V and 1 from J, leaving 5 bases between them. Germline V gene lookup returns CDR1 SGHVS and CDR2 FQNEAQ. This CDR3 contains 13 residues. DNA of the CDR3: TGTGCCAGCAGCTTTTCCGGCACAGATACGCAGTATTCT. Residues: CASSFSGTDTQYS.

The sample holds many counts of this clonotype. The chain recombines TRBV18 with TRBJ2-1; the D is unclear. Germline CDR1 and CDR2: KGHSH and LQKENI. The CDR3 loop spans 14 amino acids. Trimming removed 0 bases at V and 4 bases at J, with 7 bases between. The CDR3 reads CASSPPTRYNEQFF. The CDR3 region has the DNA TGTGCCAGCTCACCACCAACAAGATACAATGAGCAGTTCTTC.

CDR3 DNA sequence: TGTGCCAGCAGCCAGGGACTTCCGGGCGGCGAGCAGTACTTC. It is translated as CASSQGLPGGEQYF. The chain is built from TRBV7-8 and TRBJ2-7; possibly TRBD2 for D (6 bases). The CDR3 loop spans 14 amino acids. In germline, CDR1 is SGHVS, CDR2 FQNEAQ. Between the trimmed V and J ends, which lost 5 bases and 6 bases, there was a span of 17 bases.

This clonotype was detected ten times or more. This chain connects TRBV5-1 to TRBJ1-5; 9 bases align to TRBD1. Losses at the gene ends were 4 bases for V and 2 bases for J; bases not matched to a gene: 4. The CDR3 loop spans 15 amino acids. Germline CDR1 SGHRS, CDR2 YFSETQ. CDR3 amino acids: CASSEQGAGNQPQHF. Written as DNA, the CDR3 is TGCGCCAGCAGCGAACAGGGGGCCGGCAATCAGCCCCAGCATTTT.

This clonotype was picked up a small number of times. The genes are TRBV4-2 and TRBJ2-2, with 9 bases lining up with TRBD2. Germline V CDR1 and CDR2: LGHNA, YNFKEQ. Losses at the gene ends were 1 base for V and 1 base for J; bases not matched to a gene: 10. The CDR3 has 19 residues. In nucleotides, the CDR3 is TGTGCCAGCAGCCAAGCGGTAGCTAGCGGGGATAAGAACACCGGGGAGCTGTTTTTT. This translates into CASSQAVASGDKNTGELFF.

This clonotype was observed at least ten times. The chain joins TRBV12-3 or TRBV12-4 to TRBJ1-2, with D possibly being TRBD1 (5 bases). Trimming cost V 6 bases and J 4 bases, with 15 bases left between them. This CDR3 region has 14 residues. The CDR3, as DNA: TGTGCCAGCAGCCCCGCGGGGACCAGCTATGGCTACACCTTC. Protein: CASSPAGTSYGYTF.

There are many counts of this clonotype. Here the CDR3 reads CAWSRRAASTDTQYF. Written as DNA, the CDR3 is TGTGCCTGGAGTCGGAGGGCGGCAAGCACAGATACGCAGTATTTT. The chain combines TRBV30 with TRBJ2-3; possibly TRBD2 for D (6 bases). Germline V CDR1 and CDR2: GTSNPN, SVGIG (reference sequence). V was shortened by 2 bases and J by 0 bases, with 12 bases between the two germline ends. The CDR3 is made up of 15 amino acids.

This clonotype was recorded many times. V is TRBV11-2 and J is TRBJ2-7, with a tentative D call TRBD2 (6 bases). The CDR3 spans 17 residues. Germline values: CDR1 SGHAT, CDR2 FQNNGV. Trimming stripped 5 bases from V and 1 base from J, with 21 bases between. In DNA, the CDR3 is TGTGCCAGCAGCCCCGTTTCGAGGGTCGGGAGATCCTACGAGCAGTACTTC. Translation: CASSPVSRVGRSYEQYF. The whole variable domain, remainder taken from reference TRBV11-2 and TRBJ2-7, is EAGVAQSPRYKIIEKRQSVAFWCNPISGHATLYWYQQILGQGPKLLIQFQNNGVVDDSQLPKDRFSAERLKGVDSTLKIQPAKLEDSAVYLCASSPVSRVGRSYEQYFGPGTRLTVT.

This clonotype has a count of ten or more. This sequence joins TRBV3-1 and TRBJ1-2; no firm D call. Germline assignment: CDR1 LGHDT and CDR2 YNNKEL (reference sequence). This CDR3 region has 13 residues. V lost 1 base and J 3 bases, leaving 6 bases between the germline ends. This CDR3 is CASSQVDDYGYTF. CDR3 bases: TGTGCCAGCAGCCAAGTAGACGACTATGGCTACACCTTC.

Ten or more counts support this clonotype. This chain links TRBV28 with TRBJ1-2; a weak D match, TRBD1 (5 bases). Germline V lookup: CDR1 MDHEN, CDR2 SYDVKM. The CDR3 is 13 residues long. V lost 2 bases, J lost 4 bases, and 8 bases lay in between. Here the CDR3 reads CASSLRGGYGYTF. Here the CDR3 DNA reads TGTGCCAGCAGTTTAAGGGGAGGCTATGGCTACACCTTC.

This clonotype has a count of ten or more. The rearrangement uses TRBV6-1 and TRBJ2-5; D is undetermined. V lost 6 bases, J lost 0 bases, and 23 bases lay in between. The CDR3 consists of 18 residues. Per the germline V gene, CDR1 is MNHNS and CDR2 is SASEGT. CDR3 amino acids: CASRQYATAPTYQETQYF. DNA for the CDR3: TGTGCCAGCAGACAATACGCGACGGCTCCGACTTACCAAGAGACCCAGTACTTC.

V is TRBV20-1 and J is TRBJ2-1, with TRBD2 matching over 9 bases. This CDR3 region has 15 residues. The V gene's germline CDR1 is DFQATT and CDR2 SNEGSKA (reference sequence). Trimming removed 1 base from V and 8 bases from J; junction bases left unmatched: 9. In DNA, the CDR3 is TGCAGTGCTAGAGGCAGCGCGGGAGGGCGCCATGAGCAGTTCTTC. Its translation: CSARGSAGGRHEQFF.

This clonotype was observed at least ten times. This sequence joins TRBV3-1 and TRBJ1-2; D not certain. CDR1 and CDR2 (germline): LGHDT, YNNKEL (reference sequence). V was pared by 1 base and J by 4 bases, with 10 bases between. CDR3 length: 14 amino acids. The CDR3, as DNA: TGTGCCAGCAGCCAAGCGAGCTCAGCCTATGGCTACACCTTC. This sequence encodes CASSQASSAYGYTF.